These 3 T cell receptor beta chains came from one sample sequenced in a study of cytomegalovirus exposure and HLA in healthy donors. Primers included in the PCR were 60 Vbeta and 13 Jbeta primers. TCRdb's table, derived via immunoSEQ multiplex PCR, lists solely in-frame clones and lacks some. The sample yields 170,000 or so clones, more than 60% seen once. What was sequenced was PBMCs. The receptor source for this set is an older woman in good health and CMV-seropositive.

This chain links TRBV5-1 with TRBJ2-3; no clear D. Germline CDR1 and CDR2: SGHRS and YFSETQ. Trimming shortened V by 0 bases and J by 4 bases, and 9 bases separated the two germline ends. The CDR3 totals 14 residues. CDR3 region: CASSLAQLSDTQYF. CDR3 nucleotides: TGCGCCAGCAGCTTGGCCCAGTTATCAGATACGCAGTATTTT.

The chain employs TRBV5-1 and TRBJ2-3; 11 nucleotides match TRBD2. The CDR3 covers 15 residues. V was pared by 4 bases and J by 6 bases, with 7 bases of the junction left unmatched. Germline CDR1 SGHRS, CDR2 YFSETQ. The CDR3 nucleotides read TGCGCCAGCAGCGATACTAGCGGGAGTTTCGATACGCAGTATTTT. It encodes CASSDTSGSFDTQYF. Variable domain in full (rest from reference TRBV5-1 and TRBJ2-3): KAGVTQTPRYLIKTRGQQVTLSCSPISGHRSVSWYQQTPGQGLQFLFEYFSETQRNKGNFPGRFSGRQFSNSRSEMNVSTLELGDSALYLCASSDTSGSFDTQYFGPGTRLTVL.

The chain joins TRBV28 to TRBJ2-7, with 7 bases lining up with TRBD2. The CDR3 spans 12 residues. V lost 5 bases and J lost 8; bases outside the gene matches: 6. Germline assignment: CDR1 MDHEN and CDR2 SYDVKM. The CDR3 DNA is TGTGCCAGCAGTCCGTGGGACTATCAGCAGTACTTC. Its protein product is CASSPWDYQQYF.